This T cell receptor (beta chain) was captured by sequencing in a study of early T cells in non-severe SARS-CoV-2 infection. This clonotype came up many times. Individual cDNA molecules received unique molecular identifiers during library preparation. TCRdb redid the calling of the 5' RACE reads with MiXCR, one entry per CDR3 protein. This sample has about 79,000 distinct CDR3 sequences; less than 15% occur once, and the top ten carry approximately 5.7%. Germline V gives CDR1 SEHNR, CDR2 FQNEAQ (reference sequence). The CDR3 is 14 amino acids. Trimming left V 1 base short and J 4 bases short, with 10 bases between.

The rearrangement joins TRBV7-9 to TRBJ1-2, with D possibly TRBD1 on 5 matching bases. This receptor was identified in an adult who was a healthcare worker with PCR-confirmed SARS-CoV-2 infection or an uninfected control (not recorded which). Material for sequencing was whole blood. The CDR3 is CASSLERGFYGYTF. The CDR3 DNA sequence: TGTGCCAGCAGCTTAGAAAGGGGCTTCTATGGCTACACCTTC.